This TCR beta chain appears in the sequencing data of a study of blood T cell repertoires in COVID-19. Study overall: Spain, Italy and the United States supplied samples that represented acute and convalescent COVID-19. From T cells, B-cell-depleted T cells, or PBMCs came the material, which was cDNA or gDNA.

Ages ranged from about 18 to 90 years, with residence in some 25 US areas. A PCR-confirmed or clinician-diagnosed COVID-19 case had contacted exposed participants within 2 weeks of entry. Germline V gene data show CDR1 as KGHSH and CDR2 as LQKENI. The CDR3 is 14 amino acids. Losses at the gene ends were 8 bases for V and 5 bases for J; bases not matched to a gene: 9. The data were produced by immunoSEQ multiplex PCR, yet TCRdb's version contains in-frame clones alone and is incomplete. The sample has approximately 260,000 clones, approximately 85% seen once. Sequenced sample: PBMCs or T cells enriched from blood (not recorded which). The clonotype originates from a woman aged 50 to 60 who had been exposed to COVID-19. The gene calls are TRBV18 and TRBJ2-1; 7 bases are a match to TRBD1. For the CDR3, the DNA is TGTGCCAGCCTCACGTCGGGACAGAACAATGAGCAGTTCTTC. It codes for CASLTSGQNNEQFF. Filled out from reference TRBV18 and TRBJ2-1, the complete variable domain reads NAGVMQNPRHLVRRRGQEARLRCSPMKGHSHVYWYRQLPEEGLKFMVYLQKENIIDESGMPKERFSAEFPKEGPSILRIQQVVRGDSAAYFCASLTSGQNNEQFFGPGTRLTVL.